The 27 T cell receptor beta chains listed next were all sequenced from one sample in a study of CD8 T cells in Susac syndrome. With random hexamers, reverse transcription was performed on about 0.5 to 1 ug of RNA. One entry per CDR3 protein results from TCRdb running MiXCR on the immunoSEQ multiplex PCR reads. There are fewer than 350,000 distinct CDR3 sequences in the sample; roughly 94% occur only once, and about 0.07% lies in the top ten. Sequenced: CD4+ T cells from PBMCs. All receptors come from a human donor with multiple sclerosis.

This clonotype came up a few times. The chain recombines TRBV5-6 with TRBJ2-1, with D unclear. Germline CDR1 reads SGHDT; CDR2 reads YYEEEE. V shed 4 bases and J shed 1 base, with 6 bases lying between them. This CDR3 has 13 amino acids. The CDR3 nucleotides are TGTGCCAGCAGCCCCCAGTCCTACAATGAGCAGTTCTTC. This gives the protein CASSPQSYNEQFF.

This chain connects TRBV6-1 to TRBJ1-2; D not certain. CDR3 length equals 13 residues. From germline, CDR1 is MNHNS and CDR2 SASEGT. The ends were cut back, 2 bases at V and 6 bases at J, with 10 bases in the middle. CDR3 nucleotides: TGTGCCAGCAGTGAAAACTTCTCGGATGGCTACACCTTC. Translated: CASSENFSDGYTF.

The rearrangement uses TRBV11-3 and TRBJ2-5; D not certain. V lost 5 bases to trimming and J lost 3 bases, with 10 bases between them. Germline V gene data show CDR1 as SGHNT and CDR2 as YENEEA. The CDR3 covers 13 residues. The CDR3 sequence is CASSPPMEETQYF. The CDR3 coding sequence is TGTGCCAGCAGCCCCCCTATGGAAGAGACCCAGTACTTC.

V gene TRBV20-1 combines with J gene TRBJ1-5, with D hard to call. There are 12 residues in the CDR3. V lost 2 bases to trimming and J lost 4 bases, with 6 bases between them. Per germline, CDR1 DFQATT and CDR2 SNEGSKA (reference sequence). CDR3 sequence: CSARSGNQPQHF. The CDR3 bases are TGCAGTGCTAGATCCGGAAATCAGCCCCAGCATTTT.

V is TRBV19 and J is TRBJ2-7; 9 bases fit TRBD1. V shed 5 bases, J shed 5 bases, and the junction held 10 bases outside the gene matches. The CDR3 extends over 15 amino acids. Germline CDR1 reads LNHDA; CDR2 reads SQIVND (reference sequence). The CDR3, as DNA: TGTGCCAGTAGTGAAACGGGACAGGGATACAACGAGCAGTACTTC. It translates to CASSETGQGYNEQYF.

The CDR3 DNA is TGCGCCAGCAGCTCGGACAGGGGGCTTAGGAACACTGAAGCTTTCTTT. This codes for CASSSDRGLRNTEAFF. The J gene is TRBJ1-1, the V gene TRBV5-1; 11 bases map to TRBD1. There are 16 residues in the CDR3. The V and J ends lost 3 bases and 1 base, in that order; junction bases with no gene match: 5. Germline V gives CDR1 SGHRS, CDR2 YFSETQ.

The chain has TRBV18 and TRBJ2-7; TRBD1 might be the D (6 bases). CDR3 length: 15 amino acids. Germline-derived CDR1 and CDR2 are KGHSH and LQKENI. Trimming stripped 3 bases from V and 2 bases from J, with 14 bases between. CDR3 in DNA: TGTGCCAGCTCACCGGACAGCGCTCCGGCCTACGAGCAGTACTTC. Protein sequence: CASSPDSAPAYEQYF.

This chain connects TRBV27 to TRBJ2-3, with D perhaps TRBD2 (5 bases). The germline CDR1 and CDR2 sequences are MNHEY and SMNVEV (reference sequence). The CDR3 runs to 14 residues. Trimming pared 7 bases from V and 8 bases from J, leaving 19 bases between. The CDR3 loop reads CASTLEAGYGTQYF. For the CDR3, the DNA is TGTGCCAGCACCCTGGAGGCCGGGTACGGTACGCAGTATTTT.

This sequence joins TRBV19 and TRBJ2-7; a possible D gene is TRBD1 (5 bases). The CDR3 is 15 residues long. The ends were cut back, 7 bases at V and 3 bases at J, with 19 bases in the middle. CDR1 is LNHDA and CDR2 is SQIVND in the germline V gene (reference sequence). Written as DNA, the CDR3 is TGTGCCAGTAAAATGGCTCCAGGGCCCCGCTACGAGCAGTACTTC. Protein: CASKMAPGPRYEQYF.

This chain connects TRBV3-1 to TRBJ1-6; 7 bases are a match to TRBD1. V lost 3 bases to trimming and J lost 9 bases; unmatched junction nucleotides: 14. Looked up from germline, CDR1 is LGHDT and CDR2 is YNNKEL (reference sequence). CDR3 length: 17 residues. The CDR3: CASSHEYGTAAISPLHF. For the CDR3, the DNA is TGTGCCAGCAGCCACGAATATGGGACAGCGGCGATTTCACCCCTCCACTTT.

The chain has TRBV12-3 or TRBV12-4 and TRBJ2-7; 10 bases map to TRBD1. V was pared by 6 bases and J by 2 bases, with 4 bases of the junction left unmatched. The CDR3 runs to 14 residues. The CDR3 sequence is CASRGGTGAYEQYF. CDR3 bases: TGTGCCAGCAGGGGCGGGACAGGGGCCTACGAGCAGTACTTC.

V usage is TRBV18 and J usage is TRBJ1-1; D not certain. Trimming pared 4 bases from V and 3 bases from J, leaving 9 bases between. The germline V gene encodes CDR1 KGHSH and CDR2 LQKENI. The CDR3 sequence is 13 residues long. The CDR3 coding sequence is TGTGCCAGCTCACAGTCCTATGACACTGAAGCTTTCTTT. The encoded protein is CASSQSYDTEAFF.

The chain recombines TRBV4-2 with TRBJ2-1; TRBD2 matches at 8 bases. The length of the CDR3 is 16 residues. After removal of 3 bases from V and 3 bases from J, the junction contained 7 bases not matched to a gene. CDR1 and CDR2 (germline): LGHNA, YNFKEQ. CDR3 sequence (DNA): TGTGCCAGCAGCCAGAGGGCGGGGGGACTCTACAATGAGCAGTTCTTC. The encoded protein is CASSQRAGGLYNEQFF.

This clonotype is a singleton in its sample. V and J are TRBV5-1 and TRBJ2-7; 10 positions agree with TRBD2. V gave up 3 bases and J gave up 6 bases; unmatched junction bases: 9. The CDR3 is 15 amino acids. The germline gives CDR1 SGHRS, CDR2 YFSETQ. CDR3 protein: CASSSKREGPLEQYF. CDR3 bases: TGCGCCAGCAGCTCGAAGCGGGAGGGACCCCTCGAGCAGTACTTC.

The chain links TRBV4-3 to TRBJ2-7; TRBD1 agrees at 7 bases. Per the germline V gene, CDR1 is LGHNA and CDR2 is YSLEER. The CDR3 sequence is 15 residues long. The J segment lost 2 bases and the V segment lost 0 bases, leaving 4 bases of the junction unmatched. CDR3 sequence reads: CASSQDWGQTYEQYF. In DNA form, the CDR3 reads TGCGCCAGCAGCCAAGATTGGGGACAGACCTACGAGCAGTACTTC.

V gene TRBV12-3 or TRBV12-4 combines with J gene TRBJ1-6; D is unresolved. V shed 2 bases and J shed 7 bases, with 12 bases lying between them. This CDR3 is built from 15 residues. The CDR3 region is CASSLSGSVNSPLHF. In DNA, the CDR3 is TGTGCCAGCAGTTTATCCGGGTCGGTAAATTCACCCCTCCACTTT.

The chain joins TRBV11-2 to TRBJ1-2, with D possibly TRBD1 on 5 matching bases. The CDR3 spans 15 residues. Looked up from germline, CDR1 is SGHAT and CDR2 is FQNNGV. V was cut by 5 bases and J by 11 bases, with 24 bases left in between. For the CDR3, the DNA is TGTGCCAGCAGCCCCACGGCCGAACTTAGGGGTTTGTACACCTTC. Translated, it gives CASSPTAELRGLYTF.

This clonotype was counted a few times. The genes are TRBV9 and TRBJ1-1; no clear D gene. The V gene's germline CDR1 is SGDLS and CDR2 YYNGEE. The CDR3 consists of 14 residues. Trimming pared 2 bases from V and 1 base from J, leaving 9 bases between. CDR3 in DNA: TGTGCCAGCAGCGTCGGGCCAGAGAACACTGAAGCTTTCTTT. Its translation is CASSVGPENTEAFF. Full variable domain (outside the CDR3, taken from reference TRBV9 and TRBJ1-1): DSGVTQTPKHLITATGQRVTLRCSPRSGDLSVYWYQQSLDQGLQFLIQYYNGEERAKGNILERFSAQQFPDLHSELNLSSLELGDSALYFCASSVGPENTEAFFGQGTRLTVV.

This chain connects TRBV9 to TRBJ1-1; D call uncertain. V lost 2 bases to trimming and J lost 1 base, with 9 bases between them. The CDR3 extends over 14 amino acids. Looked up from germline, CDR1 is SGDLS and CDR2 is YYNGEE. This CDR3 reads CASSVAPANTEAFF. DNA for the CDR3: TGTGCCAGCAGCGTCGCCCCCGCGAACACTGAAGCTTTCTTT.

The chain has TRBV20-1 and TRBJ2-7; TRBD2 agrees at 10 bases. The trim removed 6 bases at V and 0 bases at J, leaving 11 bases unmatched. There are 16 residues in the CDR3. CDR1 and CDR2 from the germline V gene are DFQATT and SNEGSKA (reference sequence). The CDR3 loop reads CSATPSGSIFSYEQYF. The CDR3 region has the DNA TGCAGTGCCACACCTAGCGGGAGCATCTTCTCCTACGAGCAGTACTTC.

The chain recombines TRBV10-3 with TRBJ2-3; 10 bases are a match to TRBD1. V trimming: 4 bases; J trimming: 1 base; junction bases outside the gene matches: 5. The CDR3 has 16 amino acids. Germline loops: CDR1 ENHRY, CDR2 SYGVKD. This CDR3 is CAISGATGGGTDTQYF. The DNA of the CDR3 is TGTGCCATCAGTGGGGCGACAGGGGGCGGCACAGATACGCAGTATTTT.

This chain joins TRBV29-1 and TRBJ1-2; D is unresolved. Between the trimmed V and J ends, which lost 7 bases and 5 bases, there was a span of 14 bases. Germline V gives CDR1 SQVTM, CDR2 ANQGSEA. This CDR3 comprises 12 residues. CDR3 sequence (DNA): TGCAGCGCACAGTGGGGTGGATATGGCTACACCTTC. Translated, it gives CSAQWGGYGYTF. Together with reference TRBV29-1 and TRBJ1-2, the CDR3 gives the full variable domain: SAVISQKPSRDICQRGTSLTIQCQVDSQVTMMFWYRQQPGQSLTLIATANQGSEATYESGFVIDKFPISRPNLTFSTLTVSNMSPEDSSIYLCSAQWGGYGYTFGSGTRLTVV.

This rearrangement joins TRBV18 to TRBJ2-3; 10 nucleotides line up with TRBD2. Trimming at V came to 3 bases and at J to 3 bases, leaving 3 bases not matched to a gene. The germline CDR1 and CDR2 sequences are KGHSH and LQKENI. The CDR3 contains 15 residues. CDR3 DNA: TGTGCCAGCTCACCTCTAGCGGGAGTTACAGATACGCAGTATTTT. Translating gives CASSPLAGVTDTQYF.

This clonotype showed up just a few times. J is TRBJ1-1 and V is TRBV5-6; D gene unclear. Germline V CDR1 and CDR2: SGHDT, YYEEEE. This CDR3 contains 15 residues. V was trimmed by 2 bases and J by 2 bases, leaving 13 bases between them. CDR3 nucleotide sequence: TGTGCCAGCAGCTTTGGAGGGCCACTAAACACTGAAGCTTTCTTT. This codes for CASSFGGPLNTEAFF.

The chain combines TRBV3-1 with TRBJ2-3, with 8 bases lining up with TRBD2. The V gene end was trimmed by 4 bases and the J gene end by 4 bases; junction bases not matched to a gene: 7. This CDR3 is 15 amino acids long. Per germline, CDR1 LGHDT and CDR2 YNNKEL (reference sequence). CDR3 sequence: CASSPGGGPPDTQYF. The DNA of the CDR3 is TGTGCCAGCAGCCCCGGCGGGGGGCCCCCAGATACGCAGTATTTT.

In this sample, this clonotype turned up once. This chain joins TRBV5-1 and TRBJ2-3, with TRBD2 matching over 13 bases. The germline CDR1 and CDR2 sequences are SGHRS and YFSETQ. V shed 3 bases, J shed 6 bases, and the junction held 7 bases outside the gene matches. The length of the CDR3 is 16 residues. The CDR3 loop reads CASSWGLAGSRDTQYF. The CDR3 DNA reads as TGCGCCAGCAGCTGGGGACTAGCGGGGTCAAGGGATACGCAGTATTTT.

The chain uses TRBV11-2 and TRBJ2-5; possibly TRBD1 or TRBD2 for D (5 bases each). The CDR3 covers 15 residues. Germline V gene data show CDR1 as SGHAT and CDR2 as FQNNGV. Trimming cost V 0 bases and J 3 bases, with 11 bases left between them. In DNA, the CDR3 is TGTGCCAGCAGCTTAGAAGTTGTGGGGGAAGAGACCCAGTACTTC. The encoded protein is CASSLEVVGEETQYF.